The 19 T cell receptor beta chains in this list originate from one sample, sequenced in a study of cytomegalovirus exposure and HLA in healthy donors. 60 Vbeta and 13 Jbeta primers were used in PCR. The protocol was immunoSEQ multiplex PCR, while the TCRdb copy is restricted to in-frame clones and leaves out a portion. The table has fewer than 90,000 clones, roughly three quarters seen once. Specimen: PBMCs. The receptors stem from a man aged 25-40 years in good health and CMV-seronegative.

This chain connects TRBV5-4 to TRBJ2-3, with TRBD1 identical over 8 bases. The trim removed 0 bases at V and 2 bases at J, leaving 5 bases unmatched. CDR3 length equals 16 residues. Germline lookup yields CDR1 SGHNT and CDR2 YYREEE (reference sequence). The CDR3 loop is CASSLEYQGATDTQYF. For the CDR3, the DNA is TGTGCCAGCAGCTTGGAGTACCAGGGGGCCACAGATACGCAGTATTTT.

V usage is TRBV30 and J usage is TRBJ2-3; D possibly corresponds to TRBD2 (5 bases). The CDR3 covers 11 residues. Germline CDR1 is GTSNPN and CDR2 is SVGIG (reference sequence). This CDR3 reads CASEDTDTQYF. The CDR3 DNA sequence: TGTGCTTCGGAGGACACAGATACGCAGTATTTT. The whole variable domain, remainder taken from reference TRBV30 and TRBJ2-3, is SQTIHQWPATLVQPVGSPLSLECTVEGTSNPNLYWYRQAAGRGLQLLFYSVGIGQISSEVPQNLSASRPQDRQFILSSKKLLLSDSGFYLCASEDTDTQYFGPGTRLTVL.

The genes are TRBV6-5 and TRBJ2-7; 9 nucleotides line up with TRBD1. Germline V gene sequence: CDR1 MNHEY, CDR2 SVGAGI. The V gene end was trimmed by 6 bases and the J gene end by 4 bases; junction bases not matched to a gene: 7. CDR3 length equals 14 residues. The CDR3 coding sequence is TGTGCCAGCAGGATAACAGGGGGCTCTTACGAGCAGTACTTC. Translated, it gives CASRITGGSYEQYF.

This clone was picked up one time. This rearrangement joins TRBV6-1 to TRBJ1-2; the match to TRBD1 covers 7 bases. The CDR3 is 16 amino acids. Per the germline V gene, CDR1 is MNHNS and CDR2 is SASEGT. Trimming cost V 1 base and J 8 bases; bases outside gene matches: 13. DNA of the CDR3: TGTGCCAGCAGTGAAGGAGGTTCTACAGGGGCACGAGGCTACACCTTC. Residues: CASSEGGSTGARGYTF.

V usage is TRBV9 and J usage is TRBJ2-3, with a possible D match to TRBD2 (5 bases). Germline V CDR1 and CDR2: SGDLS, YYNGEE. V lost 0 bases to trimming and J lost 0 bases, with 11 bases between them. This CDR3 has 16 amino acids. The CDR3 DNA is TGTGCCAGCAGCGTAGGATCCAGCGGTAGCACAGATACGCAGTATTTT. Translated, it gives CASSVGSSGSTDTQYF.

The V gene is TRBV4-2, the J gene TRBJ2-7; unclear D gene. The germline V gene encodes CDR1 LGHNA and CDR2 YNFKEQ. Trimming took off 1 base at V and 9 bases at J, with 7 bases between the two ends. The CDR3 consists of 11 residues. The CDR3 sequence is CASSQARRQYF. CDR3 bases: TGTGCCAGCAGCCAAGCGAGGAGGCAGTACTTC.

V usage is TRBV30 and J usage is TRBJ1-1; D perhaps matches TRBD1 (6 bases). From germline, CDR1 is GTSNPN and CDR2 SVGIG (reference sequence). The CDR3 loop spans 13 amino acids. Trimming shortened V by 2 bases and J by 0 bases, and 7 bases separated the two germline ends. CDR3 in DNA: TGTGCCTGGAGTAGGGGGATGAACACTGAAGCTTTCTTT. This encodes CAWSRGMNTEAFF.

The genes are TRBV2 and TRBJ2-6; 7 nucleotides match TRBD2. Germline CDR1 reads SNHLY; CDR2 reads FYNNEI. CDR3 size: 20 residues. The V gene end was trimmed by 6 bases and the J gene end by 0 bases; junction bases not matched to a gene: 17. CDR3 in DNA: TGTGCCAGCAGACCCGGACTAGGACGGGAATTGAGCTCTGGGGCCAACGTCCTGACTTTC. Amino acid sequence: CASRPGLGRELSSGANVLTF.

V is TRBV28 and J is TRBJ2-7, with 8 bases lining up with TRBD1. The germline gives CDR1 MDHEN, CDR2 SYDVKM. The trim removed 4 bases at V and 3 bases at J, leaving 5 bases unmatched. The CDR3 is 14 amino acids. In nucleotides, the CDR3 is TGTGCCAGCAGTTCCGGGACAGGAGTCTACGAGCAGTACTTC. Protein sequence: CASSSGTGVYEQYF.

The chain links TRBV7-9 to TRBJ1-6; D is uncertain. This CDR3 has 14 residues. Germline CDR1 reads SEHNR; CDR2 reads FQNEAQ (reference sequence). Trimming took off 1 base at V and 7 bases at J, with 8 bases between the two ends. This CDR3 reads CASSLDGSNSPLHF. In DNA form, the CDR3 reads TGTGCCAGCAGCTTAGACGGGTCCAATTCACCCCTCCACTTT.

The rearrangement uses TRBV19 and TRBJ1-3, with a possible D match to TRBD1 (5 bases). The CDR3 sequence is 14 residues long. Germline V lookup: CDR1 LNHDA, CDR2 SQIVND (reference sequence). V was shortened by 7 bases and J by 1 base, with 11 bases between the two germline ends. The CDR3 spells CASTPQGSGNTIYF. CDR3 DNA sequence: TGTGCCAGTACCCCCCAGGGATCTGGAAACACCATATATTTT.

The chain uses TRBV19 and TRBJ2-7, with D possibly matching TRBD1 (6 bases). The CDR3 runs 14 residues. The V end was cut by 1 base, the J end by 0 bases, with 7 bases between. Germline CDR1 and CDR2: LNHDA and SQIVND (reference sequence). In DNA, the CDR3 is TGTGCCAGTAGTATAGCGGACAGCTCCTACGAGCAGTACTTC. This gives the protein CASSIADSSYEQYF.

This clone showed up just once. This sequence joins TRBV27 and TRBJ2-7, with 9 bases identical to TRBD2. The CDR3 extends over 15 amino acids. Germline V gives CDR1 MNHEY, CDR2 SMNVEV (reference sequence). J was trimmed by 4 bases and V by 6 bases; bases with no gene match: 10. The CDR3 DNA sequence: TGTGCCAGCAGGCTTAGCGGGAGTCCTACTTACGAGCAGTACTTC. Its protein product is CASRLSGSPTYEQYF.

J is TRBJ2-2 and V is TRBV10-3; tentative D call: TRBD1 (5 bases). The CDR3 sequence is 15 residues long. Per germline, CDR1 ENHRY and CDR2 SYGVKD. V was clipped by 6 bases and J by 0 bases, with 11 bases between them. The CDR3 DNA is TGTGCCATCAGCTGGGGCATACCGAACACCGGGGAGCTGTTTTTT. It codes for CAISWGIPNTGELFF.

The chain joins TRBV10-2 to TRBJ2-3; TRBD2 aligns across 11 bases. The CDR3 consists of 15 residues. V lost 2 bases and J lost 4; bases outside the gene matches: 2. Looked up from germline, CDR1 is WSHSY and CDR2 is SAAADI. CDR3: CASSETSGSSDTQYF. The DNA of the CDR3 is TGCGCCAGCAGTGAGACTAGCGGGAGCTCAGATACGCAGTATTTT.

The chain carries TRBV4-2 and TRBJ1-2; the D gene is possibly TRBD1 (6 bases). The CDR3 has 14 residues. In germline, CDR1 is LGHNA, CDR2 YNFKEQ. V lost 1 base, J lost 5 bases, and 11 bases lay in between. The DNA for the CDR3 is TGTGCCAGCAGCCAAGGTCCAGGGGAATATGGCTACACCTTC. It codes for CASSQGPGEYGYTF.

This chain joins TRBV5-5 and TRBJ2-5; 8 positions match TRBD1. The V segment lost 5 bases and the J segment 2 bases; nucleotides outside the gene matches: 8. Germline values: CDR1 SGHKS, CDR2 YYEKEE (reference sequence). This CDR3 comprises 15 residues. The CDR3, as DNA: TGTGCCAGCAGTCGCGGACAGGGCCAACAAGAGACCCAGTACTTC. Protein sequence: CASSRGQGQQETQYF.

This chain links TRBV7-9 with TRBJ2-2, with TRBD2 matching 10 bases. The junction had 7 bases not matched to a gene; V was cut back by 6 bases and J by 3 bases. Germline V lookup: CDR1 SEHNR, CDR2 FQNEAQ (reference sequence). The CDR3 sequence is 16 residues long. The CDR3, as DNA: TGTGCCAGCAGATCCTCAGCGGGGGGGGACACCGGGGAGCTGTTTTTT. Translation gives CASRSSAGGDTGELFF.

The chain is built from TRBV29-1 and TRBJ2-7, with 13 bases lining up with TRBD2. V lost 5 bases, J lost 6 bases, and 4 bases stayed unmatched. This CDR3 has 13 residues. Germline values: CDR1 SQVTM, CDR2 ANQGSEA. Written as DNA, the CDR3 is TGCAGCGTTAAGGGACTAGCGGGATTCGAGCAGTACTTC. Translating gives CSVKGLAGFEQYF.